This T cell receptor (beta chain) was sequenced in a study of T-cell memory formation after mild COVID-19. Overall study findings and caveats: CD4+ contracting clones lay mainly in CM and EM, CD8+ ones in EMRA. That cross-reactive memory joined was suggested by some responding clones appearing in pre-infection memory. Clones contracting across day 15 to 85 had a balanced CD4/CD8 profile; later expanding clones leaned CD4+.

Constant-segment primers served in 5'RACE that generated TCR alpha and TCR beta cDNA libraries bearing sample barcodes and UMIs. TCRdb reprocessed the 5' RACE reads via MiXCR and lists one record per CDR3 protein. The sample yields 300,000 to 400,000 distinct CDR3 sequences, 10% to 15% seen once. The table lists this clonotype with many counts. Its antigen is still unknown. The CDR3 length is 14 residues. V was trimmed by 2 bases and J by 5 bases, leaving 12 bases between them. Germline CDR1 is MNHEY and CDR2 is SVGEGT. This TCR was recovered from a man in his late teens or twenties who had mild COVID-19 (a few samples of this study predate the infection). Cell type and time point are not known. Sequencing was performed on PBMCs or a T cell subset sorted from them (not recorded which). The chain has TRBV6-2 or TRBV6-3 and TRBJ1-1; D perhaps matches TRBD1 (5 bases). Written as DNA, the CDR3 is TGTGCCAGCAGTTACCGCGGGGGAGGGACTGAAGCTTTCTTT. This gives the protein CASSYRGGGTEAFF.